This TCR beta chain derives from a study of OX40 agonist ivuxolimab in advanced cancers. Whole-study context: Treatment of patients was with ivuxolimab, an agonistic anti-OX40 (CD134) antibody.

The method was immunoSEQ multiplex PCR; TCRdb's version includes in-frame clones alone and lacks a portion of them. The table includes some 55,000 clones, roughly nine tenths detected once. Study-level results: Among the lowest peripheral clonal expansion occurred in 0.1-3.0 mg/kg partial responders. Doses of 0.1 to 3.0 mg/kg were accompanied by clonal expansion of CD4+ and CD8+ blood T cells by week 6.

Regarding this clone: Its antigen is unknown.

V trimming: 0 bases; J trimming: 8 bases; junction bases outside the gene matches: 5. Germline lookup yields CDR1 LGHNA and CDR2 YNFKEQ. This CDR3 contains 14 residues. This TCR was recovered from an adult with an advanced solid tumor such as melanoma, head and neck, liver or kidney cancer. The material sequenced was CD4+ or CD8+ T cells sorted from blood, taken in a trial of the OX40 agonist ivuxolimab. The gene calls are TRBV4-2 and TRBJ1-2; 8 bases align to TRBD1. CDR3: CASSQDRTGKGYTF. Written as DNA, the CDR3 is TGTGCCAGCAGCCAAGACCGGACAGGGAAAGGCTACACCTTC.